This TCR beta chain was sequenced in a study of T cells in Graves' hyperthyroidism and ophthalmopathy. The study, taken as a whole, reports: The model predicted ophthalmopathy a median roughly six months before onset.

Amplification targeted TCR beta CDR3 regions from RNA transcripts. With the HTBI primer set, the TCR CDR3 went through a first round of RT-PCR. TCRdb ran MiXCR on the multiplex PCR reads and lists one entry per CDR3 protein. Of 330,000 or so distinct CDR3 sequences in the sample, roughly a fifth were seen once. Note on this clonotype: The antigen is undetermined.

Each diagnosis drew on symptoms, thyroxine, TRAb, thyroid ultrasound and orbital computed tomography findings. Around 10 ml fresh peripheral blood yielded the PBMCs. CDR1 GTSNPN and CDR2 SVGIG come from the germline V gene (reference sequence). CDR3 size: 14 residues. V was pared by 2 bases and J by 4 bases, with 5 bases of the junction left unmatched. The chain employs TRBV30 and TRBJ2-7, with 10 positions matching TRBD2. Specimen: blood. The clonotype comes from a man in his fifties or sixties with Graves' ophthalmopathy. CDR3 amino acids: CAWSRSGRIYEQYF. DNA for the CDR3: TGTGCCTGGAGTCGTAGCGGGAGGATATACGAGCAGTACTTC.